The T cell receptor (beta chain) under discussion was sequenced for a study of blood T cell repertoires in COVID-19. The trim removed 0 bases at V and 5 bases at J, leaving 4 bases unmatched. CDR1 is LGHNA and CDR2 is YNFKEQ in the germline V gene. There are 15 residues in the CDR3. The repertoire was sequenced with immunoSEQ multiplex PCR; TCRdb's copy has only in-frame clones and lacks some. Among 50,000 to 60,000 clones listed, around nine tenths were seen once. The chain has TRBV4-2 and TRBJ2-7; TRBD2 matches 10 bases. The clonotype was recovered from a human donor with active COVID-19. The donor label of this sample is uncertain. The sequenced material came from peripheral blood. CDR3 nucleotides: TGTGCCAGCAGCCAAGACCACCTAGCGGGAGACGAGCAGTACTTC. Amino acid sequence: CASSQDHLAGDEQYF.